One sample yielded the 9 T cell receptor beta chains listed below, sequenced in a study of cytomegalovirus exposure and HLA in healthy donors. 13 Jbeta primers and 60 Vbeta primers were used for the PCR. Some clones are missing from TCRdb's copy, which holds only in-frame ones; the method was immunoSEQ multiplex PCR. This table holds around 140,000 clones, roughly 74% found once. The sequenced sample was PBMCs. Receptors were obtained from a middle-aged woman in good health and CMV-seropositive.

This chain uses TRBV19 with TRBJ1-2; D is unclear. The CDR3 spans 12 residues. Germline V lookup: CDR1 LNHDA, CDR2 SQIVND (reference sequence). V dropped 3 bases and J dropped 8 bases, with 10 bases sitting between them. In DNA, the CDR3 is TGTGCCAGTAGTATCCGGGAGAGAGGCTACACCTTC. It codes for CASSIRERGYTF.

The chain links TRBV2 to TRBJ2-5, with TRBD1 matching 9 bases. The J call may be mistaken, given a closer DNA end match to TRBJ2-7. This CDR3 is built from 13 residues. CDR1 is SNHLY, CDR2 FYNNEI, per germline. CDR3 nucleotide sequence: TGTGCCAGCACTGGAGACAGGGGGGGCGAGCAGTACTTC. This encodes CASTGDRGGEQYF.

The chain links TRBV7-8 to TRBJ2-1, with 7 bases matching TRBD2. V trimming: 5 bases; J trimming: 7 bases; junction bases outside the gene matches: 2. CDR1 SGHVS and CDR2 FQNEAQ come from the germline V gene. The CDR3 extends over 12 amino acids. The CDR3 DNA reads as TGTGCCAGCAGCAACGGGGGGAATGAGCAGTTCTTC. Translating gives CASSNGGNEQFF.

V usage is TRBV7-9 and J usage is TRBJ1-2; 7 positions agree with TRBD1. Per germline, CDR1 SEHNR and CDR2 FQNEAQ (reference sequence). The trim removed 3 bases at V and 4 bases at J, leaving 11 bases unmatched. The CDR3 is 16 residues long. Written as DNA, the CDR3 is TGTGCCAGCAGCTTCCCTCGACAGGGAATGGTCTATGGCTACACCTTC. This translates into CASSFPRQGMVYGYTF.

This clone has only a few counts. The chain joins TRBV7-2 to TRBJ2-2; 9 bases are shared with TRBD2. The V and J ends lost 11 bases and 1 base, in that order; junction bases with no gene match: 11. Per germline, CDR1 SGHTA and CDR2 FQGNSA. This CDR3 comprises 16 residues. CDR3 nucleotide sequence: TGTGCCGAGGGGCATAGCGGGAGTAGGAACACCGGGGAGCTGTTTTTT. It translates to CAEGHSGSRNTGELFF.

The chain uses TRBV15 and TRBJ2-7, with a tentative D call TRBD1 (6 bases). The germline V gene has CDR1 LNHNV and CDR2 YYDKDF (reference sequence). This CDR3 region has 15 residues. V gave up 1 base and J gave up 5 bases, with 15 bases separating them. CDR3 sequence reads: CATSRADRTVHEQYF. The CDR3 DNA sequence: TGTGCCACCAGCAGAGCAGACAGGACTGTCCACGAGCAGTACTTC.

V is TRBV6-1 and J is TRBJ2-7, with TRBD1 identical over 10 bases. Germline CDR1 is MNHNS and CDR2 is SASEGT. This CDR3 contains 15 residues. The junction had 7 bases not matched to a gene; V was cut back by 5 bases and J by 3 bases. The DNA for the CDR3 is TGTGCCAGCAGTAGATACCGGGACAGGGGCTACGAGCAGTACTTC. Protein: CASSRYRDRGYEQYF.

This clone was seen a few times. The chain recombines TRBV19 with TRBJ2-7, with D maybe TRBD2 (6 bases). Germline-derived CDR1 and CDR2 are LNHDA and SQIVND (reference sequence). The CDR3 spans 13 residues. V was pared by 6 bases and J by 5 bases, with 14 bases between. The CDR3 coding sequence is TGTGCCAGTAGGGACTACCTAGGGCACGAGCAGTACTTC. Its translation: CASRDYLGHEQYF.

The V and J genes are TRBV5-1 and TRBJ2-5, with D unclear. This CDR3 has 12 amino acids. The V and J ends lost 7 bases and 1 base respectively, with 8 bases between them. Germline V gene lookup returns CDR1 SGHRS and CDR2 YFSETQ. CDR3 residues: CASGPGQETQYF. CDR3 in DNA: TGCGCCAGCGGCCCGGGCCAAGAGACCCAGTACTTC.